Listed below are T cell receptor beta chains from one sample, sequenced in a study of a mutant IDH1 vaccine in newly diagnosed glioma. The protocol was immunoSEQ multiplex PCR, while the TCRdb copy is restricted to in-frame clones and leaves out a portion. The sample has some 130,000 clones; about four fifths are singletons. These TCRs' antigens remain unknown. The source material was PBMCs, sampled from a glioma patient whose treatment included an IDH1 peptide vaccine. The source of these receptors is a man aged 40-49 years with glioma. Each CDR3 is given with its conserved first and last residue. A D gene is named only where the DNA matches it firmly. Clone size is given for some rows only: seen once, a few or many times, or a class if the clone is expanded.

TRBJ1-4	once	-	TRBV9	CASSPRGGATNEKLFF	TGTGCCAGCAGCCCCCGAGGGGGAGCAACTAATGAAAAACTGTTTTTT
TRBJ2-3	once	-	TRBV12-5	CASGLRERSTDTQYF	TGTGCTAGTGGTCTCAGGGAGAGGTCCACAGATACGCAGTATTTT
TRBJ2-3	-	-	TRBV9	CASSVGELATDTQYF	TGTGCCAGCAGCGTAGGCGAGCTAGCGACAGATACGCAGTATTTT
TRBJ2-7	-	-	TRBV6-5	CASSYSRGYLVEQYF	TGTGCCAGCAGTTACTCGAGAGGGTATCTGGTCGAGCAGTACTTC
TRBJ2-1	-	-	TRBV29-1	CSVEDPGSSYNEQFF	TGCAGCGTTGAAGATCCAGGGAGCTCCTACAATGAGCAGTTCTTC
TRBJ1-2	-	-	TRBV6-1	CASSEAPGASYGYTF	TGTGCCAGCAGTGAAGCACCCGGGGCTAGCTATGGCTACACCTTC
TRBJ1-2	once	TRBD1	TRBV10-3	CAIREGAGNYGYTF	TGTGCCATCAGGGAGGGGGCCGGGAACTATGGCTACACCTTC
TRBJ2-3	-	-	TRBV7-8	CASRTEYHTDTQYF	TGTGCCAGCAGAACGGAATACCACACAGATACGCAGTATTTT
TRBJ2-5	-	TRBD2	TRBV9	CASTRLAEEETQYF	TGTGCCAGCACCCGACTAGCGGAGGAAGAGACCCAGTACTTC
TRBJ2-7	-	-	TRBV19	CASNTGTGAYEQYF	TGTGCCAGTAACACCGGGACGGGAGCCTACGAGCAGTACTTC
TRBJ2-1	-	TRBD2	TRBV7-8	CASSSGLAGGYEQFF	TGTGCCAGCAGCTCGGGACTAGCGGGAGGGTATGAGCAGTTCTTC
TRBJ1-2	-	TRBD1	TRBV7-2	CASSLDRVNTF	TGTGCCAGCAGCTTGGACAGGGTCAACACCTTC
TRBJ2-1	-	-	TRBV2	CASRDTTGGEQFF	TGTGCCAGCAGGGATACTACTGGAGGTGAGCAGTTCTTC
TRBJ2-7	-	TRBD2	TRBV6-1	CATRPAGRSYEQYF	TGTGCCACCCGCCCAGCGGGACGATCCTACGAGCAGTACTTC
TRBJ2-1	-	TRBD1	TRBV4-1	CASSQDAGGSDEQFF	TGCGCCAGCAGCCAAGATGCAGGGGGCAGCGATGAGCAGTTCTTC
TRBJ2-3	-	TRBD2	TRBV7-9	CASSSGTSGTDTQYF	TGTGCCAGCAGCTCCGGGACTAGCGGCACAGATACGCAGTATTTT
TRBJ1-4	-	-	TRBV5-1	CASSLGGVTNEKLFF	TGCGCCAGCAGCTTGGGAGGGGTCACTAATGAAAAACTGTTTTTT
TRBJ1-1	-	-	TRBV15	CATSRDPWGTSNTEAFF	TGTGCCACCAGCAGAGACCCCTGGGGGACCTCAAACACTGAAGCTTTCTTT
TRBJ1-2	-	-	TRBV2	CASSQGTYGYTF	TGTGCCAGCAGTCAGGGGACCTATGGCTACACCTTC
TRBJ2-5	-	TRBD2	TRBV30	CAWSVRGGRVTQYF	TGTGCCTGGAGTGTACGGGGGGGAAGAGTGACCCAGTACTTC
TRBJ2-7	few	-	TRBV7-2	CASSLPTYEQYF	TGTGCCAGCAGCTTACCAACCTACGAGCAGTACTTC
TRBJ2-3	-	-	TRBV4-3	CASSRLSEGTSTDTQYF	TGCGCCAGCAGCCGCCTTAGCGAGGGGACTAGCACAGATACGCAGTATTTT
TRBJ2-3	-	-	TRBV12-5	CASGPTSSSTDTQYF	TGTGCTAGTGGCCCTACTAGTTCCAGCACAGATACGCAGTATTTT
TRBJ1-6	-	-	TRBV5-4	CASSPRQGYNSPLHF	TGTGCCAGCAGCCCCCGGCAGGGCTATAATTCACCCCTCCACTTT
TRBJ2-1	few	TRBD1	TRBV19	CASRDRADEQFF	TGTGCCAGTAGGGACAGGGCCGATGAGCAGTTCTTC
TRBJ1-2	-	-	TRBV2	CASSEVRAGLNYGYTF	TGTGCCAGCAGTGAAGTTCGGGCAGGGCTCAACTATGGCTACACCTTC
TRBJ2-2	-	-	TRBV5-1	CASNTNANTGELFF	TGCGCCAGCAACACGAACGCGAACACCGGGGAGCTGTTTTTT
TRBJ2-1	-	-	TRBV7-9	CASSWGLNEQFF	TGTGCCAGCAGCTGGGGGTTAAATGAGCAGTTCTTC
TRBJ2-1	-	-	TRBV9	CASSPGERRNEQFF	TGTGCCAGCAGTCCTGGGGAGAGGAGGAATGAGCAGTTCTTC
TRBJ2-1	-	-	TRBV2	CASSEAVEQFF	TGTGCCAGCAGTGAAGCGGTGGAGCAGTTCTTC
TRBJ2-1	-	-	TRBV4-2	CASSPLGGRLVNEQFF	TGTGCCAGCAGCCCTCTAGGGGGAAGGCTGGTTAATGAGCAGTTCTTC
TRBJ2-3	-	TRBD2	TRBV7-7	CASSPGLGSTDTQYF	TGTGCTAGCAGCCCCGGACTAGGGAGCACAGATACGCAGTATTTT
TRBJ2-1	-	-	TRBV4-3	CASSQEGGGAGIHNEQFF	TGCGCCAGCAGCCAAGAGGGCGGTGGGGCAGGGATACACAATGAGCAGTTCTTC
TRBJ1-1	once	-	TRBV29-1	CSVQQGRTEAFF	TGCAGCGTTCAACAGGGTCGGACTGAAGCTTTCTTT
TRBJ1-4	-	TRBD1	TRBV7-9	CASSVDRATNEKLFF	TGTGCCAGCAGCGTAGACAGGGCGACTAATGAAAAACTGTTTTTT
TRBJ2-5	-	TRBD2	TRBV4-2	CASSQHPPSTSGGQETQYF	TGTGCCAGCAGCCAACACCCCCCCTCGACTAGCGGGGGACAAGAGACCCAGTACTTC
TRBJ1-2	once	-	TRBV7-2	CASSRQSYNYGYTF	TGTGCCAGCAGCCGACAGTCGTATAACTATGGCTACACCTTC
TRBJ2-2	few	-	TRBV7-2	CASTRTPNTGELFF	TGTGCCAGCACCCGGACGCCGAACACCGGGGAGCTGTTTTTT
TRBJ2-3	-	TRBD1	TRBV10-1	CASSDGQGIDTQYF	TGCGCCAGCAGTGATGGACAGGGGATAGATACGCAGTATTTT
TRBJ2-1	-	TRBD1	TRBV5-4	CASSLGRGGLLDEQFF	TGTGCCAGCAGCTTAGGGCGAGGGGGCCTTTTGGATGAGCAGTTCTTC
TRBJ1-6	-	-	TRBV6-5	CASSELWNSPLHF	TGTGCCAGCAGTGAACTATGGAATTCACCCCTCCACTTT
TRBJ1-6	few	-	TRBV7-6	CASSLDLRANSPLHF	TGTGCCAGCAGCTTAGACCTCAGGGCTAATTCACCCCTCCACTTT
TRBJ2-2	once	-	TRBV6-4	CASSDSKDTGELFF	TGTGCCAGCAGTGACTCGAAGGACACCGGGGAGCTGTTTTTT
TRBJ1-6	once	-	TRBV9	CASSAKGIQGSSYNSPLHF	TGTGCCAGCAGCGCAAAGGGAATACAGGGAAGCTCCTATAATTCACCCCTCCACTTT
TRBJ1-4	-	-	TRBV6-5	CASSYEGGNEKLFF	TGTGCCAGCAGTTACGAGGGGGGGAATGAAAAACTGTTTTTT
TRBJ2-3	-	-	TRBV5-1	CASGEHLDSTDTQYF	TGCGCCAGCGGAGAACATCTAGATAGCACAGATACGCAGTATTTT
TRBJ1-4	few	-	TRBV28	CASSLGGTGSEKLFF	TGTGCCAGCAGTTTAGGTGGCACGGGGAGTGAAAAACTGTTTTTT
TRBJ2-5	-	TRBD1	TRBV5-6	CASSLYGQGAETQYF	TGTGCCAGCAGCTTATACGGACAGGGGGCAGAGACCCAGTACTTC
TRBJ1-1	-	-	TRBV5-1	CASSLARNMNTEAFF	TGCGCCAGCAGCTTGGCTAGGAATATGAACACTGAAGCTTTCTTT
TRBJ1-3	-	-	TRBV6-6	CASSPSKDTIYF	TGTGCCAGCAGTCCGAGCAAGGACACCATATATTTT
TRBJ1-5	-	-	TRBV2	CASRGDIQRNQPQHF	TGTGCCAGCAGGGGGGACATACAGAGAAATCAGCCCCAGCATTTT
TRBJ2-1	few	-	TRBV6-1	CASLRGRSSYNEQFF	TGTGCCAGCCTTCGGGGAAGGAGCTCCTACAATGAGCAGTTCTTC
TRBJ2-7	-	TRBD2	TRBV18	CASSPSGVMVEQYF	TGTGCCAGCTCACCCAGCGGGGTTATGGTCGAGCAGTACTTC
TRBJ2-3	-	TRBD1	TRBV19	CASRRTGLSDTQYF	TGTGCCAGTAGGAGGACAGGTTTATCAGATACGCAGTATTTT
TRBJ2-3	-	-	TRBV20-1	CSARPQDTQYF	TGCAGTGCTAGACCCCAGGATACGCAGTATTTT
TRBJ2-1	-	TRBD2	TRBV18	CASSARLAGGYNEQFF	TGTGCCAGCTCAGCCCGACTAGCGGGAGGGTACAATGAGCAGTTCTTC
TRBJ2-2	-	TRBD2	TRBV4-3	CASSQDAGTSTGELFF	TGCGCCAGCAGCCAAGATGCCGGGACTAGCACCGGGGAGCTGTTTTTT